The rows below give T cell receptor beta chains drawn from one sample of a study of graft-versus-host responses after intestinal transplantation. These receptors' antigens are unknown. Libraries were prepared by immunoSEQ multiplex PCR; TCRdb keeps only in-frame clonotypes and omits some of them. The sample has about 61,000 clones; 94% are singletons. This sample comprised unstimulated CD4+ T cells sorted from spleen or lymph node cells, obtained before transplant. Source of these receptors: a human donor who was the organ donor for an intestinal transplant. Each CDR3 is given with its conserved first and last residue. A D gene is named only where the DNA matches it firmly. Rows may omit the clone size; those that give it use once, few, many or a size class.

size,D,V,J,DNA,CDR3
.,.,TRBV2,TRBJ2-1,TGTGCCAGCAGTGGCGAGCTGGGCGAGGTCAATGAGCAGTTCTTC,CASSGELGEVNEQFF
once,.,TRBV19,TRBJ1-6,TGTGCCAGTAGTATCACAGGAGGGAATTCACCCCTCCACTTT,CASSITGGNSPLHF
.,TRBD1,TRBV4-3,TRBJ2-7,TGCGCCAGCAGCCAATTTCGCGGGACAGGGGGTGGCGAGCAGTACTTC,CASSQFRGTGGGEQYF
few,.,TRBV9,TRBJ1-2,TGTGCCAGCAGCGTATCCAATAACTATGGCTACACCTTC,CASSVSNNYGYTF
.,.,TRBV5-1,TRBJ2-1,TGCGCCAGCTCGTTTTGGGAATGGAGCTCCTACAATGAGCAGTTCTTC,CASSFWEWSSYNEQFF
.,TRBD1,TRBV5-6,TRBJ2-7,TGTGCCAGCACCTCCGGGACAGGTGGGGCCCGGCAGTACTTC,CASTSGTGGARQYF
.,TRBD2,TRBV6-1,TRBJ2-7,TGTGCCAGCAGTGGGTGGAGCGGGGTGATGTTCTACGAGCAGTACTTC,CASSGWSGVMFYEQYF
.,TRBD1,TRBV9,TRBJ2-6,TGTGCCAGCAGCGTAGGCCAGGGGGCGCTTGGGGCCAACGTCCTGACTTTC,CASSVGQGALGANVLTF
once,.,TRBV7-9,TRBJ2-7,TGTGCCAGCAGCTTTGGGGTCTACGAGCAGTACTTC,CASSFGVYEQYF
.,TRBD1,TRBV4-3,TRBJ2-6,TGCGCCAGCAGCCAAGACCTAACGTGGGACAGGCTCTTCGGGGCCAACGTCCTGACTTTC,CASSQDLTWDRLFGANVLTF